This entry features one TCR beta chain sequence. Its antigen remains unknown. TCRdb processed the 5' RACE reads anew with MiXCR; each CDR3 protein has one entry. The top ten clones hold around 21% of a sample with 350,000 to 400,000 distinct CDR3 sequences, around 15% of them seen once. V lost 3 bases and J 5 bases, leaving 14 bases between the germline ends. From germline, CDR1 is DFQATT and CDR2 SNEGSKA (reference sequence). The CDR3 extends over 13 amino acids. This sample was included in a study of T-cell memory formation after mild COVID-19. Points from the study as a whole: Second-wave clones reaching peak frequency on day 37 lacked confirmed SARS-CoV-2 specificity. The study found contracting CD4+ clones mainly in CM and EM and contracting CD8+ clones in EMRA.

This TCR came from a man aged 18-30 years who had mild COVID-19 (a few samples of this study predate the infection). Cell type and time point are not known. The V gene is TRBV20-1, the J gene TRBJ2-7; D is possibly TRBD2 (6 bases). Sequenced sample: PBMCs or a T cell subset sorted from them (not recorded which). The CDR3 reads CSARGVRDHEQYF. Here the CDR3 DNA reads TGCAGTGCTAGGGGGGTGCGGGACCACGAGCAGTACTTC.